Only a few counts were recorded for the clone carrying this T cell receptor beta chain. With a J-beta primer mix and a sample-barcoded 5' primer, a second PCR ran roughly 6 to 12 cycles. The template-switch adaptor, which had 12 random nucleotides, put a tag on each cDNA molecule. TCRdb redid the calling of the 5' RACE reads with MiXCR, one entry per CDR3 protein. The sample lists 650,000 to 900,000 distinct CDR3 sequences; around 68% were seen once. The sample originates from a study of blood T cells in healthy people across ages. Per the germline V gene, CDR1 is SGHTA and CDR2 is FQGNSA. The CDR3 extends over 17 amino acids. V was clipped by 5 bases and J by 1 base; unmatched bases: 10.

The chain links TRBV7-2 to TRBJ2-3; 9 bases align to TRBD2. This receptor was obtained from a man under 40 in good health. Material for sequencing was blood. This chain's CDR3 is CASSAPRTSEGTDTQYF. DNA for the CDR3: TGTGCCAGCAGCGCGCCGCGGACTAGCGAAGGCACAGATACGCAGTATTTT.